Listed below are T cell receptor beta chains from one sample, sequenced in a study of a mutant IDH1 vaccine in newly diagnosed glioma. These receptors' targets are unknown. TCRdb's table, derived via immunoSEQ multiplex PCR, lists solely in-frame clones and lacks some. Of about 68,000 clones listed, almost 85% are singletons. This material consisted of PBMCs, taken from a glioma patient whose treatment included an IDH1 peptide vaccine. These receptors were collected from a man younger than 30 with glioma. The CDR3 runs from the conserved cysteine through the conserved F or W. The order of the fields is V gene, clone size, J gene, D gene, CDR3 protein, CDR3 DNA. A D gene is named only where the DNA matches it firmly. Only some rows state a clone size, as once, few, many or a class for expanded clones.

TRBV9	.	TRBJ2-5	.	CASSLTGADQETQYF	TGTGCCAGCAGCCTCACCGGGGCGGACCAAGAGACCCAGTACTTC
TRBV5-5	.	TRBJ2-5	.	CASSLQGNKETQYF	TGTGCCAGCAGCTTACAGGGTAATAAAGAGACCCAGTACTTC
TRBV27	.	TRBJ1-2	.	CASSPDGQINYGYTF	TGTGCCAGCAGTCCCGACGGACAGATTAACTATGGCTACACCTTC
TRBV7-9	.	TRBJ1-4	.	CASSLWGRGAEKLFF	TGTGCCAGCAGCTTATGGGGCAGGGGAGCTGAAAAACTGTTTTTT
TRBV10-3	.	TRBJ2-7	TRBD1	CAISDQGAPYEQYF	TGTGCCATCAGTGATCAGGGGGCCCCCTACGAGCAGTACTTC
TRBV7-9	.	TRBJ1-1	.	CASSNGIDFGAFF	TGTGCCAGCAGCAATGGAATCGACTTCGGGGCTTTCTTT
TRBV2	few	TRBJ1-5	.	CASSADSAGNQPQHF	TGTGCCAGCAGCGCGGACAGTGCTGGCAATCAGCCCCAGCATTTT
TRBV6-5	.	TRBJ1-2	TRBD1	CASSSPGQSFYGYTF	TGTGCCAGCAGCTCTCCGGGACAGTCTTTCTATGGCTACACCTTC
TRBV5-1	.	TRBJ2-6	.	CASSLPSSGANVLTF	TGCGCCAGCAGCTTACCCAGCTCTGGGGCCAACGTCCTGACTTTC
TRBV19	.	TRBJ2-3	TRBD2	CASSPWGGSTDTQYF	TGTGCCAGTAGTCCGTGGGGGGGGAGCACAGATACGCAGTATTTT
TRBV5-6	.	TRBJ2-1	TRBD2	CASSLAPGGGNEQFF	TGTGCCAGCAGCTTGGCTCCGGGAGGAGGGAATGAGCAGTTCTTC
TRBV6-1	.	TRBJ1-5	.	CASRGIRGQPQHF	TGTGCCAGCAGGGGGATCAGGGGTCAGCCCCAGCATTTT
TRBV12-5	.	TRBJ2-7	.	CASGLVPRYEQYF	TGTGCTAGTGGTTTGGTACCCCGTTACGAGCAGTACTTC
TRBV5-1	.	TRBJ2-4	.	CASSLVGEGLAKNIQYF	TGCGCCAGCAGCTTGGTAGGCGAAGGCTTAGCCAAAAACATTCAGTACTTC
TRBV29-1	.	TRBJ2-2	TRBD2	CSVEASGSAGELFF	TGCAGCGTTGAGGCTAGCGGGAGTGCCGGGGAGCTGTTTTTT
TRBV6-5	.	TRBJ1-5	TRBD1	CASSKTGFNQPQHF	TGTGCCAGCAGCAAGACAGGGTTCAATCAGCCCCAGCATTTT
TRBV18	.	TRBJ2-1	TRBD1	CASSPVTGSYNEQFF	TGTGCCAGCTCACCAGTGACAGGGTCCTACAATGAGCAGTTCTTC
TRBV19	.	TRBJ2-5	TRBD1	CASSPVNRGQGAETQYF	TGTGCCAGTAGTCCCGTCAATAGGGGACAGGGGGCCGAGACCCAGTACTTC
TRBV7-7	.	TRBJ2-7	TRBD2	CASSSAAGAYEQYF	TGTGCTAGCAGCTCGGCCGCGGGGGCCTACGAGCAGTACTTC
TRBV19	.	TRBJ2-1	.	CATPRGAKPYNEQFF	TGTGCCACCCCAAGGGGTGCTAAACCCTACAATGAGCAGTTCTTC
TRBV10-3	.	TRBJ1-4	TRBD1	CAISASGTGGEKLFF	TGTGCCATCAGTGCATCCGGGACAGGGGGCGAAAAACTGTTTTTT
TRBV6-4	.	TRBJ2-3	.	CASSDSGLTDTQYF	TGTGCCAGCAGTGACTCCGGGCTCACAGATACGCAGTATTTT
TRBV6-5	.	TRBJ1-1	TRBD1	CASSYRDRGRGEAFF	TGTGCCAGCAGTTACCGGGACAGGGGGCGCGGTGAAGCTTTCTTT
TRBV4-1	once	TRBJ1-2	.	CASSQGDLKGGGYTF	TGCGCCAGCAGCCAAGGGGACCTAAAGGGCGGTGGCTACACCTTC
TRBV7-2	.	TRBJ1-1	.	CASSPTVNTEAFF	TGTGCCAGCAGCCCTACCGTGAACACTGAAGCTTTCTTT
TRBV11-3	.	TRBJ2-1	TRBD1	CASSGTHGTGASNEQFF	TGTGCCAGCAGCGGAACCCACGGGACAGGGGCCTCCAATGAGCAGTTCTTC
TRBV30	.	TRBJ1-2	.	CAQSGVFYGYTF	TGTGCCCAATCAGGGGTTTTCTATGGCTACACCTTC
TRBV7-9	few	TRBJ1-4	TRBD1	CASSRGQGTIQLFF	TGTGCCAGCAGCCGAGGACAGGGGACGATACAACTGTTTTTT
TRBV30	.	TRBJ1-3	.	CAWSRAFGNTIYF	TGTGCCTGGTCCAGGGCTTTCGGAAACACCATATATTTT
TRBV18	.	TRBJ1-6	.	CASSTSSYNSPLHF	TGTGCCAGCTCGACCAGCTCCTATAATTCACCCCTCCACTTT
TRBV7-8	once	TRBJ1-1	TRBD1	CASSYRQGSNIDEAFF	TGTGCCAGCAGCTACCGACAGGGTAGTAACATCGACGAAGCTTTCTTT
TRBV4-3	.	TRBJ1-2	TRBD1	CASSQVDRGFTGYTF	TGCGCCAGCAGCCAAGTTGACAGGGGGTTTACGGGCTACACCTTC
TRBV15	.	TRBJ2-2	TRBD1	CATSRDSRRLGQGAATGELFF	TGTGCCACCAGCAGAGATAGCCGCCGCCTTGGACAGGGGGCGGCCACCGGGGAGCTGTTTTTT
TRBV19	.	TRBJ1-1	TRBD1	CASSGQGDTEAFF	TGTGCCAGTAGTGGACAGGGCGACACTGAAGCTTTCTTT
TRBV29-1	.	TRBJ1-1	TRBD1	CSVARTGNTEAFF	TGCAGCGTTGCCCGGACAGGGAACACTGAAGCTTTCTTT
TRBV29-1	.	TRBJ1-2	.	CSVQAGFGYTF	TGCAGCGTCCAGGCGGGGTTTGGCTACACCTTC
TRBV6-1	.	TRBJ1-2	.	CASGREANYGYTF	TGTGCCAGCGGCAGAGAAGCTAACTATGGCTACACCTTC
TRBV6-1	.	TRBJ2-3	.	CASSVLSELVTDTQYF	TGTGCCAGCAGTGTGCTAAGCGAGCTTGTCACAGATACGCAGTATTTT
TRBV7-2	.	TRBJ1-2	.	CASSLDRVGYGYTF	TGTGCCAGCAGCTTAGACAGGGTCGGCTATGGCTACACCTTC
TRBV2	.	TRBJ1-1	.	CASTLRASAFF	TGTGCCAGCACCCTTCGGGCCTCGGCTTTCTTT
TRBV6-5	.	TRBJ1-2	.	CASSQWYINTF	TGTGCCAGCAGTCAATGGTACATTAACACCTTC